This T cell receptor beta chain is from a study of shared clonotypes between healthy human individuals. Selected positively for CCR7 and CD45RO-negative, naive CD8 cells excluded terminally differentiated effector memory CD45RA+ cells. This table comes from immunoSEQ multiplex PCR, and its TCRdb copy is limited to in-frame clones, with some not included. The table has some 2.1 million clones, roughly 93% seen once. Trimming took 2 bases from V and 8 from J, leaving 9 bases between them. This CDR3 contains 13 residues. Germline CDR1 SNHLY, CDR2 FYNNEI. J is TRBJ1-4 and V is TRBV2; D unclear. The TCR originated in a man aged 18 to 30 in good health. Some clones in this sample may be carry-over from other donors' samples. Material: naive CD8+ T cells from PBMCs. The CDR3 reads CASSEWLREKLFF. The DNA of the CDR3 is TGTGCCAGCAGTGAATGGTTGAGGGAAAAACTGTTTTTT.